Listed below are T cell receptor beta chains from one sample, sequenced in a study of cytomegalovirus exposure and HLA in healthy donors. Sequenced by immunoSEQ multiplex PCR; TCRdb stores in-frame clones only, minus some. The sample includes a few hundred thousand clones, over 75% of them seen just once. The source material was PBMCs. These receptors were obtained from a man aged 18 to 29 in good health and CMV-seronegative. Both conserved end residues are part of each CDR3. A D gene is named only where the DNA matches it firmly. Clone size is shown for a subset of rows, as once, few, many or a class of expanded clone.

TRBJ2-5	TRBV7-9	-	TRBD2	CASSQGLAGEKTQYF	TGTGCCAGCAGCCAGGGATTAGCGGGGGAGAAGACCCAGTACTTC
TRBJ2-5	TRBV7-6	-	TRBD2	CASSNGLAGETQYF	TGTGCCAGCAGCAACGGACTAGCGGGAGAGACCCAGTACTTC
TRBJ1-1	TRBV21-1	-	-	CASSAQPSGQGCDAFF	TGTGCCAGCAGCGCCCAACCCTCGGGACAGGGGTGTGACGCTTTCTTT
TRBJ2-1	TRBV4-2	-	TRBD1	CASSQALRGLQYNEQFF	TGTGCCAGCAGCCAGGCCCTCAGGGGGCTGCAATACAATGAGCAGTTCTTC
TRBJ1-5	TRBV6-5	-	TRBD1	CASSSGQEQYQPQHF	TGTGCCAGCAGTTCCGGACAGGAACAGTATCAGCCCCAGCATTTT
TRBJ2-1	TRBV27	-	TRBD2	CASSQSHSREDNEQFF	TGTGCCAGCAGCCAAAGCCACTCGCGGGAGGACAATGAGCAGTTCTTC
TRBJ2-3	TRBV10-3	-	TRBD1	CAISPGQGAGGDTQYF	TGTGCCATCAGCCCGGGACAGGGGGCCGGTGGGGATACGCAGTATTTT
TRBJ1-5	TRBV7-9	-	-	CASSLDGVGQPQHF	TGTGCCAGCAGCTTGGACGGGGTAGGTCAGCCCCAGCATTTT
TRBJ2-3	TRBV5-6	-	TRBD2	CASSATLGLAETDTQYF	TGTGCCAGCAGCGCGACCCTGGGACTAGCGGAAACAGATACGCAGTATTTT
TRBJ2-3	TRBV6-5	-	-	CASSSGLEGVHGTQYF	TGTGCCAGCAGTTCAGGACTAGAGGGGGTCCATGGTACGCAGTATTTT
TRBJ1-2	TRBV30	-	-	CAWMRGYGYTF	TGTGCCTGGATGCGAGGGTATGGCTACACCTTC
TRBJ2-1	TRBV29-1	-	TRBD2	CSVDGVPGLVTYNEQFF	TGCAGCGTTGATGGAGTACCGGGACTAGTTACCTACAATGAGCAGTTCTTC
TRBJ2-7	TRBV28	-	-	CASSLEGELYEQYF	TGTGCCAGCAGTTTAGAGGGGGAGCTCTACGAGCAGTACTTC
TRBJ1-2	TRBV2	few	-	CASSGQSYYGYTF	TGTGCCAGCAGTGGACAGTCCTACTATGGCTACACCTTC
TRBJ1-1	TRBV5-1	-	-	CASSAGTNSKGTEAFF	TGCGCCAGCAGCGCAGGGACAAACTCAAAGGGGACTGAAGCTTTCTTT
TRBJ2-5	TRBV6-1	-	-	CASRRAETQYF	TGTGCCAGCAGGAGGGCGGAGACCCAGTACTTC
TRBJ2-5	TRBV7-8	-	-	CASSLAQGRETQYF	TGTGCCAGCAGCTTAGCACAGGGTAGGGAGACCCAGTACTTC
TRBJ1-1	TRBV6-5	-	-	CASSLLQGAAFF	TGTGCCAGCAGTTTACTACAGGGTGCAGCTTTCTTT
TRBJ1-1	TRBV5-6	few	-	CASSLGRQNTEAFF	TGTGCCAGCAGCTTAGGCAGGCAGAACACTGAAGCTTTCTTT
TRBJ2-7	TRBV30	once	TRBD1	CAWNPRPTGTAYEQYF	TGTGCCTGGAACCCCAGACCGACAGGGACCGCCTACGAGCAGTACTTC